These 16 T cell receptor beta chains were sequenced from one sample in a study of CD8+CD57+ T cells in acquired aplastic anemia. CDR3 and TCR beta VDJ profiling relied on a genomic DNA template. From the reads, TCRdb called clonotypes with MiXCR, one entry per CDR3 protein. In the table there are 400,000 to 450,000 distinct CDR3 sequences, roughly 64% of which are singletons. Specimen: sorted CD4+, CD8+, or CD8+CD57+ T cells (not recorded which) from PBMCs. The receptors come from a human donor in good health, serving as a control.

This clonotype was counted ten times or more. V usage is TRBV7-2 and J usage is TRBJ2-1; 9 bases align to TRBD2. From germline, CDR1 is SGHTA and CDR2 FQGNSA. V lost 1 base, J lost 9 bases, and 7 bases stayed unmatched. CDR3 length: 15 residues. The CDR3 DNA follows: TGTGCCAGCAGCTTAGTCGGCGGGGGGGCCTCTGAGCAGTTCTTC. Amino acids: CASSLVGGGASEQFF.

This clonotype has a single count. The J gene is TRBJ1-1, the V gene TRBV2; D is perhaps TRBD1 (5 bases). There are 11 residues in the CDR3. Trimming removed 7 bases from V and 8 bases from J, with 11 bases in between. Looked up from germline, CDR1 is SNHLY and CDR2 is FYNNEI. This chain's CDR3 is CASTRGEEAFF. CDR3 nucleotides: TGTGCCAGCACCAGAGGGGAAGAAGCTTTCTTT. Filled out from reference TRBV2 and TRBJ1-1, the complete variable domain reads EPEVTQTPSHQVTQMGQEVILRCVPISNHLYFYWYRQILGQKVEFLVSFYNNEISEKSEIFDDQFSVERPDGSNFTLKIRSTKLEDSAMYFCASTRGEEAFFGQGTRLTVV.

The chain combines TRBV24-1 with TRBJ2-1; TRBD1 matches at 7 bases. Trimming cost V 5 bases and J 3 bases; bases outside gene matches: 24. The germline CDR1 and CDR2 sequences are KGHDR and SFDVKD. The CDR3 loop spans 21 amino acids. For the CDR3, the DNA is TGTGCCACCAGTGGCCAATCCAAGACAGGGACAACTACCTACAGCTACAATGAGCAGTTCTTC. It specifies CATSGQSKTGTTTYSYNEQFF.

With regard to this clonotype: The junction shows a germline mismatch at one end, possibly a read error. This chain links TRBV9 with TRBJ2-2, with D possibly TRBD2 on 6 matching bases. CDR1 SGDLS and CDR2 YYNGEE come from the germline V gene. CDR3 length: 16 amino acids. The CDR3 here is CASSRLTEGRTGELFF. Here the CDR3 DNA reads TGTGCCAGCAGCAGGCTGACGGAGGGCCGCACCGGAGAGCTGTTTTTT.

V gene TRBV29-1 combines with J gene TRBJ2-7, with D perhaps TRBD2 (5 bases). This CDR3 has 13 residues. CDR1 and CDR2 from the germline V gene are SQVTM and ANQGSEA. The CDR3 loop is CSAAGSGYYEQYF. CDR3 in DNA: TGCAGTGCCGCTGGGAGCGGTTACTACGAGCAGTACTTC.

About this clonotype: Since a much larger clone is just one base distant, this may be a read error. The genes are TRBV7-4 and TRBJ2-5, with TRBD2 matching 9 bases. There are 15 residues in the CDR3. V shed 6 bases and J 4 bases; nucleotides not matched to a gene: 9. Germline V gene data show CDR1 as SGHVT and CDR2 as SQSDAQ. The CDR3 here is CASRRAGGLGETQYF. CDR3 nucleotides: TGTGCCAGCAGGAGAGCGGGGGGCCTCGGAGAGACCCAGTACTTC.

CDR3 in DNA: TGTGCCAGTAGTGGGACAGGGGGGGCTGGCTACACCTTC. Its translation is CASSGTGGAGYTF. V usage is TRBV19 and J usage is TRBJ1-2; TRBD1 matches 11 bases. Germline V CDR1 and CDR2: LNHDA, SQIVND (reference sequence). V lost 5 bases and J lost 7; bases outside the gene matches: 3. CDR3 length: 13 amino acids.

This clonotype was detected only once. A junction end diverges from the germline sequence, so it may reflect a read error. The genes are TRBV7-2 and TRBJ2-3; 9 bases align to TRBD2. Germline V gene sequence: CDR1 SGHTA, CDR2 FQGNSA. The CDR3 is 13 amino acids. CDR3 residues: CASSFRLADTQYF. CDR3 in DNA: TGTGCCAGCAGCTTTAGACTAGCGGATACACAGTATTTT.

In this sample, this clonotype turned up a few times. The V and J genes are TRBV10-3 and TRBJ1-5; D not certain. The germline V gene has CDR1 ENHRY and CDR2 SYGVKD. V was trimmed by 3 bases and J by 6 bases, leaving 15 bases between them. The CDR3 has 15 residues. The CDR3 nucleotides read TGTGCCATCAGTGACCCAGGTGGGTCGGGTCAGCCCCAGCATTTT. Its translation is CAISDPGGSGQPQHF.

At least ten counts were recorded for this clonotype. V and J are TRBV5-1 and TRBJ1-4; 7 positions match TRBD1. The CDR3 is 16 residues long. With 0 bases clipped from V and 1 base from J, the junction kept 3 bases outside the gene matches. Per the germline V gene, CDR1 is SGHRS and CDR2 is YFSETQ. The DNA for the CDR3 is TGCGCCAGCAGCTTGGGGACAGGCCAAACTAATGAAAAACTGTTTTTT. It codes for CASSLGTGQTNEKLFF.

This clonotype has more than one count but fewer than ten. The CDR3 DNA reads TGTGCCAGCAGTGAAGCGTACCCCGGCGGCATTCAGTACTTC. Translating it yields CASSEAYPGGIQYF. The genes are TRBV6-1 and TRBJ2-4; D unresolved. The CDR3 sequence is 14 residues long. Looked up from germline, CDR1 is MNHNS and CDR2 is SASEGT. The V end lost 0 bases, the J end lost 9 bases, and 12 bases lay between the germline ends.

This clonotype was seen ten or more times. The chain employs TRBV30 and TRBJ1-4, with D maybe TRBD1 (6 bases). Trimming took 7 bases from V and 6 from J, leaving 15 bases between them. The germline gives CDR1 GTSNPN, CDR2 SVGIG (reference sequence). This CDR3 is 13 amino acids long. CDR3 in DNA: TGTGCCTTAGCAGGGGTGCCCCATGAAAAACTGTTTTTT. This sequence encodes CALAGVPHEKLFF.

The rearrangement links TRBV10-2 to TRBJ2-3; no firm D call. The V end lost 3 bases, the J end lost 1 base, and 5 bases lay between the germline ends. Germline CDR1 reads WSHSY; CDR2 reads SAAADI. The CDR3 runs to 13 residues. The CDR3 nucleotides read TGCGCCAGCAGTGACGGGCGCACAGATACGCAGTATTTT. It yields the protein CASSDGRTDTQYF.

The gene calls are TRBV5-1 and TRBJ2-1; 7 bases agree with TRBD1. Germline lookup yields CDR1 SGHRS and CDR2 YFSETQ. V lost 4 bases, J lost 15 bases, and 10 bases stayed unmatched. The length of the CDR3 is 12 residues. The CDR3 sequence is CASSATGWALFF. The CDR3 bases are TGCGCCAGCAGCGCGACAGGGTGGGCACTGTTCTTC.

This clonotype was detected many times. The chain combines TRBV6-5 with TRBJ1-1; no clear D. The V gene's germline CDR1 is MNHEY and CDR2 SVGAGI. The CDR3 totals 13 residues. V gave up 8 bases and J gave up 0 bases, with 10 bases separating them. The CDR3 is CASSRLLNTEAFF. In DNA, the CDR3 is TGTGCCAGCTCCCGACTCCTGAACACTGAAGCTTTCTTT.

This clonotype has just one count. Mismatch with germline at one junction end may stem from a read error. The V and J genes are TRBV10-3 and TRBJ1-6; possible D gene TRBD1, 5 bases. There are 14 residues in the CDR3. Germline V lookup: CDR1 ENHRY, CDR2 SYGVKD. CDR3 DNA: TGTGCCATCAGTGAGGGGACCGACAATTCACCCCTCCGCTTT. It translates to CAISEGTDNSPLRF.